The entry below gives a single TCR beta chain sequence along with its context. The record originates from a study of CD8+CD57+ T cells in acquired aplastic anemia. Genomic DNA, serving as template, underwent TCR beta VDJ and CDR3 profiling. A single record per CDR3 protein comes from TCRdb applying MiXCR to the reads. The table lists roughly 160,000 distinct CDR3 sequences, 50% to 75% of them singletons. This CDR3 has 15 amino acids. CDR1 MNHEY and CDR2 SVGAGI come from the germline V gene. Deletions cut 0 bases from V and 8 bases from J, with 16 bases between. The sequencing sample was made of sorted CD4+, CD8+, or CD8+CD57+ T cells (not recorded which) from PBMCs. The chain uses TRBV6-5 and TRBJ1-2; D might be TRBD1 (5 bases). The TCR comes from a human donor in good health. The CDR3 DNA reads as TGTGCCAGCAGTTACTCGAAATCGGGAAGGGGAGGCTACACCTTC. It is translated as CASSYSKSGRGGYTF.